Sequencing of this T cell receptor beta chain was carried out in a study of STAT5B mutations in CD4+ large granular lymphocyte leukemia. Authors' methods: A productive frequency of 2.59 x 10-5 was the lowest detectable. Generated by immunoSEQ multiplex PCR, the TCRdb table keeps only in-frame clones and is missing some. V, J and clone size reflect that table, while D and trimming were determined from the DNA. Here the sample spans about 45,000 clones, approximately 83% being singletons. Buffy coats from healthy blood donors served as controls. Notes on this clone: A read error may account for a junction end that differs from germline.

The sequenced sample consisted of CD4+ T cells from blood buffy coats. This TCR derives from a human donor in good health.

CDR3 region: CDSSPVGYGYTF. DNA for the CDR3: TGTGACAGCAGTCCGGTAGGCTATGGCTACACCTTC. The chain couples TRBV27 to TRBJ1-2, with unresolved D. This CDR3 has 12 amino acids. Looked up from germline, CDR1 is MNHEY and CDR2 is SMNVEV (reference sequence).